The 19 T cell receptor beta chains reported below all come from one sample, sequenced in a study of cytomegalovirus exposure and HLA in healthy donors. Repertoires were generated with immunoSEQ multiplex PCR, while TCRdb's copy carries only in-frame clones and drops some. The sample contains 150,000 or so clones, about 87% of which appear only once. The source material was PBMCs. The source of these receptors is a woman in her thirties in good health and CMV-seropositive.

In this sample, this clone turned up once. Germline is not matched at one junction end, which may reflect a read error. The chain uses TRBV18 and TRBJ2-1; 7 bases agree with TRBD2. Germline V lookup: CDR1 KGHSH, CDR2 LQKENI. The CDR3 has 16 residues. The CDR3 here is CASSTPGVAGYNEQFF. In nucleotides, the CDR3 is TGTGCCAGCTCAACACCCGGGGTAGCGGGCTACAATGAGCAGTTCTTC.

The chain employs TRBV2 and TRBJ2-3; 9 nucleotides match TRBD2. Germline values: CDR1 SNHLY, CDR2 FYNNEI. V lost 8 bases, J lost 4 bases, and 4 bases stayed unmatched. The CDR3 is 13 residues long. The CDR3 sequence is CASQREVPDTQYF. The CDR3 DNA reads as TGTGCCAGCCAGCGGGAGGTCCCAGATACGCAGTATTTT.

The V gene is TRBV28, the J gene TRBJ2-3; weak D call: TRBD2 (7 bases). Trimming shortened V by 4 bases and J by 6 bases, and 20 bases separated the two germline ends. CDR3 length: 16 residues. Per the germline V gene, CDR1 is MDHEN and CDR2 is SYDVKM. CDR3 in amino acids: CASSSPRGGIRDTQYF. The CDR3, as DNA: TGTGCCAGCAGTTCACCAAGGGGGGGGATTAGGGATACGCAGTATTTT. Full variable domain (rest looked up from reference TRBV28 and TRBJ2-3): DVKVTQSSRYLVKRTGEKVFLECVQDMDHENMFWYRQDPGLGLRLIYFSYDVKMKEKGDIPEGYSVSREKKERFSLILESASTNQTSMYLCASSSPRGGIRDTQYFGPGTRLTVL.

The chain links TRBV5-1 to TRBJ2-1; perhaps TRBD2 as D (5 bases). CDR1 and CDR2 (germline): SGHRS, YFSETQ. Trimming cost V 4 bases and J 5 bases, with 13 bases left between them. This CDR3 region has 14 residues. The CDR3 DNA is TGCGCCAGCAGCATCGTCTCGGGGAACAATGAGCAGTTCTTC. It specifies CASSIVSGNNEQFF. The whole variable domain, remainder taken from reference TRBV5-1 and TRBJ2-1, is KAGVTQTPRYLIKTRGQQVTLSCSPISGHRSVSWYQQTPGQGLQFLFEYFSETQRNKGNFPGRFSGRQFSNSRSEMNVSTLELGDSALYLCASSIVSGNNEQFFGPGTRLTVL.

This clone was detected once. The V and J genes are TRBV5-1 and TRBJ1-1; no clear D gene. This CDR3 is built from 13 residues. The ends were cut back, 5 bases at V and 5 bases at J, with 13 bases in the middle. Germline V gene lookup returns CDR1 SGHRS and CDR2 YFSETQ. The CDR3 DNA is TGCGCCAGCAGTAGCCGGGCGGGAACTGAAGCTTTCTTT. Translating it yields CASSSRAGTEAFF.

J is TRBJ1-2 and V is TRBV6-1; D gene unclear. V was cut by 1 base and J by 8 bases, with 14 bases left in between. This CDR3 comprises 14 residues. CDR1 is MNHNS and CDR2 is SASEGT in the germline V gene. The CDR3 spells CASSEGLELGGYTF. The DNA for the CDR3 is TGTGCCAGCAGTGAAGGTCTAGAACTAGGGGGCTACACCTTC.

The rearrangement uses TRBV9 and TRBJ2-1; possible D gene TRBD2, 5 bases. With 4 bases removed from V and 4 bases from J, the gap between germline ends came to 15 bases. The germline CDR1 and CDR2 sequences are SGDLS and YYNGEE. The CDR3 has 15 amino acids. The CDR3 region has the DNA TGTGCCAGCAGCAAAACAAGCGGAGAATACAATGAGCAGTTCTTC. Protein sequence: CASSKTSGEYNEQFF.

The rearrangement links TRBV5-6 to TRBJ2-7; no clear D. Germline values: CDR1 SGHDT, CDR2 YYEEEE. Trimming cost V 0 bases and J 1 base, with 8 bases left between them. The CDR3 is 14 amino acids. Written as DNA, the CDR3 is TGTGCCAGCAGCTTGGGGGCCATTTCCTACGAGCAGTACTTC. Its protein is CASSLGAISYEQYF. The entire variable domain, with the rest obtained from reference TRBV5-6 and TRBJ2-7, is as follows: DAGVTQSPTHLIKTRGQQVTLRCSPKSGHDTVSWYQQALGQGPQFIFQYYEEEERQRGNFPDRFSGHQFPNYSSELNVNALLLGDSALYLCASSLGAISYEQYFGPGTRLTVT.

The chain carries TRBV5-1 and TRBJ1-1; 9 bases are a match to TRBD1. Germline V gene lookup returns CDR1 SGHRS and CDR2 YFSETQ. The CDR3 is made up of 15 amino acids. V shed 0 bases, J shed 5 bases, and the junction held 5 bases outside the gene matches. CDR3 residues: CASSLEQGAGTEAFF. In DNA, the CDR3 is TGCGCCAGCAGCTTGGAACAGGGGGCTGGTACTGAAGCTTTCTTT.

The chain joins TRBV27 to TRBJ2-1; TRBD2 might be the D (5 bases). Trimming removed 5 bases at V and 0 bases at J, with 23 bases between. There are 19 residues in the CDR3. Germline loops: CDR1 MNHEY, CDR2 SMNVEV (reference sequence). The CDR3 coding sequence is TGTGCCAGCAGTATAACAACCTCATTAGCGCCCAGCTCCTACAATGAGCAGTTCTTC. As protein: CASSITTSLAPSSYNEQFF.

The V call is TRBV5-1, the J call TRBJ2-1, with D maybe TRBD2 (6 bases). In germline, CDR1 is SGHRS, CDR2 YFSETQ. This CDR3 region has 14 residues. V was shortened by 5 bases and J by 4 bases, with 13 bases between the two germline ends. The CDR3 DNA sequence: TGCGCCAGCAGGTCGGGGGAAACTTACAATGAGCAGTTCTTC. Translation gives CASRSGETYNEQFF. Together with reference TRBV5-1 and TRBJ2-1, the CDR3 gives the full variable domain: KAGVTQTPRYLIKTRGQQVTLSCSPISGHRSVSWYQQTPGQGLQFLFEYFSETQRNKGNFPGRFSGRQFSNSRSEMNVSTLELGDSALYLCASRSGETYNEQFFGPGTRLTVL.

The chain joins TRBV5-1 to TRBJ2-1; D is possibly TRBD2 (5 bases). The CDR3 length is 14 residues. Germline V gene sequence: CDR1 SGHRS, CDR2 YFSETQ. V shed 5 bases and J shed 6 bases, with 15 bases lying between them. The CDR3 DNA sequence: TGCGCCAGCAGGGAGGAGAAGGAGACCAATGAGCAGTTCTTC. Protein: CASREEKETNEQFF.

The chain employs TRBV2 and TRBJ1-2; 7 bases map to TRBD1. The germline V gene has CDR1 SNHLY and CDR2 FYNNEI. V shed 2 bases, J shed 0 bases, and the junction held 3 bases outside the gene matches. CDR3 size: 15 residues. The CDR3, as DNA: TGTGCCAGCAGTGAATATGGGACAGCTAACTATGGCTACACCTTC. This sequence encodes CASSEYGTANYGYTF. The full variable domain, completed using reference TRBV2 and TRBJ1-2, is EPEVTQTPSHQVTQMGQEVILRCVPISNHLYFYWYRQILGQKVEFLVSFYNNEISEKSEIFDDQFSVERPDGSNFTLKIRSTKLEDSAMYFCASSEYGTANYGYTFGSGTRLTVV.

V is TRBV10-2 and J is TRBJ1-1; D not certain. The CDR3 contains 10 residues. From germline, CDR1 is WSHSY and CDR2 SAAADI. V was pared by 8 bases and J by 4 bases, with 5 bases between. The CDR3 is CASRGTEAFF. The CDR3 region has the DNA TGCGCCAGCCGGGGCACTGAAGCTTTCTTT.

In this sample, this clone turned up once. V and J are TRBV27 and TRBJ2-1; D not certain. Trimming shortened V by 5 bases and J by 0 bases, and 23 bases separated the two germline ends. The CDR3 is 19 amino acids. The germline CDR1 and CDR2 sequences are MNHEY and SMNVEV (reference sequence). As DNA, the CDR3 is TGTGCCAGCAGTCCTTTTCACCCTCTTACGGGTAGCTCCTACAATGAGCAGTTCTTC. This gives the protein CASSPFHPLTGSSYNEQFF.

The chain has TRBV28 and TRBJ1-2, with a weak D call TRBD1 (6 bases). The ends were cut back, 4 bases at V and 1 base at J, with 16 bases in the middle. The V gene's germline CDR1 is MDHEN and CDR2 SYDVKM. The CDR3 extends over 16 amino acids. DNA of the CDR3: TGTGCCAGCAGTTCCCCTGGACAGTTCCATAACTATGGCTACACCTTC. This gives the protein CASSSPGQFHNYGYTF.

The chain combines TRBV2 with TRBJ2-7; tentatively, D is TRBD2 (5 bases). Trimming stripped 3 bases from V and 12 bases from J, with 15 bases between. Germline V CDR1 and CDR2: SNHLY, FYNNEI. The CDR3 runs to 12 residues. CDR3 sequence: CASSDNREGGYF. In DNA form, the CDR3 reads TGTGCCAGCAGTGATAACCGGGAAGGTGGGTACTTC.

The chain is built from TRBV6-5 and TRBJ2-4; possibly TRBD1 for D (6 bases). CDR1 MNHEY and CDR2 SVGAGI come from the germline V gene. The V gene lost 5 bases and the J gene lost 0 bases, with 8 bases spanning the gap. The CDR3 runs 14 residues. CDR3 sequence reads: CASSTGLAKNIQYF. The DNA of the CDR3 is TGTGCCAGCAGTACAGGGCTAGCCAAAAACATTCAGTACTTC.

The V call is TRBV5-5, the J call TRBJ2-2, with TRBD2 identical over 9 bases. The CDR3 is 17 residues long. V dropped 4 bases and J dropped 6; count of bases not matched to a gene: 13. Germline CDR1 reads SGHKS; CDR2 reads YYEKEE (reference sequence). This CDR3 reads CASSAIAGARLAGELFF. The CDR3 DNA follows: TGTGCCAGCAGCGCTATAGCGGGAGCGAGACTTGCCGGGGAGCTGTTTTTT.